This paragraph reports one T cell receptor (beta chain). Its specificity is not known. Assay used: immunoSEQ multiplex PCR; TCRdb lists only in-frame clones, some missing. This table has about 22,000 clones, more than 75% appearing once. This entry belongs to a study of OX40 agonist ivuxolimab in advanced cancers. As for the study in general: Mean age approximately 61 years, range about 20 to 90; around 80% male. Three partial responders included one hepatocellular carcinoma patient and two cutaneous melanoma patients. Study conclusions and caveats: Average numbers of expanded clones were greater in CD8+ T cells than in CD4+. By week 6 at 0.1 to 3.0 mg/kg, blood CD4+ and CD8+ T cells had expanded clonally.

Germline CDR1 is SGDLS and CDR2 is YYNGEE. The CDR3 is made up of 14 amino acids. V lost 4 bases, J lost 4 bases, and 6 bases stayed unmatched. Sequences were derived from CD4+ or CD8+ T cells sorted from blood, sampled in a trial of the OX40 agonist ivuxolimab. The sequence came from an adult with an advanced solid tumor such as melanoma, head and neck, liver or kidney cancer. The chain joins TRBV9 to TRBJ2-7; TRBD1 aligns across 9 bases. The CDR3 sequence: CASSPRDRAYEQYF. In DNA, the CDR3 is TGTGCCAGCAGCCCTCGGGACAGGGCATACGAGCAGTACTTC.